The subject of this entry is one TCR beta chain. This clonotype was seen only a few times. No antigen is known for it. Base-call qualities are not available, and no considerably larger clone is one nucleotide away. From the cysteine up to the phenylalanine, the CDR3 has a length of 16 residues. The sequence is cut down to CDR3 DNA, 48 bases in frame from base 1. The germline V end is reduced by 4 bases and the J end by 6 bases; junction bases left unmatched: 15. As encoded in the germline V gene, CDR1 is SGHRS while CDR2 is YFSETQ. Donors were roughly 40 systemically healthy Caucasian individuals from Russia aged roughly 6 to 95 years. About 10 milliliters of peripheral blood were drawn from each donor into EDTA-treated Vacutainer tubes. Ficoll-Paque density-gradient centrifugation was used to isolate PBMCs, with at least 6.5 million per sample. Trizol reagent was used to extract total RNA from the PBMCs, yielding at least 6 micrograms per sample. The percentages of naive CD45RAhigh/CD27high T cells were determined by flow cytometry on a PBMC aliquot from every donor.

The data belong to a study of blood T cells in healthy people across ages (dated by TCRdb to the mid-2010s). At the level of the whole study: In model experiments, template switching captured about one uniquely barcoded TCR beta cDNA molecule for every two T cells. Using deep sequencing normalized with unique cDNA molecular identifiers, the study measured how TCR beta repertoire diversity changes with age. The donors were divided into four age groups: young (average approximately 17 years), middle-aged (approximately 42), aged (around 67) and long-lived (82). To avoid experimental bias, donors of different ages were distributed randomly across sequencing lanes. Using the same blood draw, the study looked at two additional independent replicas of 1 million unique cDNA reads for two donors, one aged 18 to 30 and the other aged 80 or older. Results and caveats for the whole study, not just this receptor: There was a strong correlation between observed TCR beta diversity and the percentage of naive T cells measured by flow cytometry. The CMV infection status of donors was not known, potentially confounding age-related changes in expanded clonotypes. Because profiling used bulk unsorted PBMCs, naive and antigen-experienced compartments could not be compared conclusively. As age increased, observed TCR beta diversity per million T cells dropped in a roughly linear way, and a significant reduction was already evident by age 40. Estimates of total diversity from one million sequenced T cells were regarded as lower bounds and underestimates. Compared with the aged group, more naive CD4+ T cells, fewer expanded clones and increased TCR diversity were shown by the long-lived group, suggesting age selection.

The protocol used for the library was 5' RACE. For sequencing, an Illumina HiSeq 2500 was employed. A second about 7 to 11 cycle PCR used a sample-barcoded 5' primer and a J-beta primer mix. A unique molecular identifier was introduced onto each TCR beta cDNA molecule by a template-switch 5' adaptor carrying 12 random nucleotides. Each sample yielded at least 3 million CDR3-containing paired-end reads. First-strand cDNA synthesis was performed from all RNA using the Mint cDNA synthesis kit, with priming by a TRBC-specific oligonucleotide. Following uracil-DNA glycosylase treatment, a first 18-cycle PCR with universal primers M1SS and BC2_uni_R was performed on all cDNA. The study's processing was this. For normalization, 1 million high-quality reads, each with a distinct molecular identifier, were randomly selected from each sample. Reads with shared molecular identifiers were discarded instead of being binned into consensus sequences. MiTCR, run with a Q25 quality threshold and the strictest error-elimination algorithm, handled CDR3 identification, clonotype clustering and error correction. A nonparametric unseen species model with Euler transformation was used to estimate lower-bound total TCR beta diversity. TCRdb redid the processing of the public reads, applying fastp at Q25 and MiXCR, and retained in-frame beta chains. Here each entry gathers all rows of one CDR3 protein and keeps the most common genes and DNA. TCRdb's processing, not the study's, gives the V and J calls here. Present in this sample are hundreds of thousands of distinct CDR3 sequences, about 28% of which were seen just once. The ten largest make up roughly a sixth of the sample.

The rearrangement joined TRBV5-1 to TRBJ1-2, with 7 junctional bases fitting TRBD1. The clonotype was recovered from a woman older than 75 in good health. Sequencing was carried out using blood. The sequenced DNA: TGCGCCAGCAGCCTTCGAGGGGGCACCGGGGACCATGGCTACACCTTC. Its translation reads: CASSLRGGTGDHGYTF. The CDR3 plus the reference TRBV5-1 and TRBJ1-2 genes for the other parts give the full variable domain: KAGVTQTPRYLIKTRGQQVTLSCSPISGHRSVSWYQQTPGQGLQFLFEYFSETQRNKGNFPGRFSGRQFSNSRSEMNVSTLELGDSALYLCASSLRGGTGDHGYTFGSGTRLTVV.